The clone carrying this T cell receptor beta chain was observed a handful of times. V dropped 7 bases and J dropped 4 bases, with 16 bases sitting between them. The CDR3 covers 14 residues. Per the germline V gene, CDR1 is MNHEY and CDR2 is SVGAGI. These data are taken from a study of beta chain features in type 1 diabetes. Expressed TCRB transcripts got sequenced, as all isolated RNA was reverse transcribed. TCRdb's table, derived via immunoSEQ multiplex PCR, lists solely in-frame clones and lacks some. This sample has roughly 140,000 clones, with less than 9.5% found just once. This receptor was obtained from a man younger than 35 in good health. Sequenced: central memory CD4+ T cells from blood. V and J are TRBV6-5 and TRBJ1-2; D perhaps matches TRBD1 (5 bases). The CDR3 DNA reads TGTGCCAGCACTAACGCGGGGGGGACCTATGGCTACACCTTC. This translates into CASTNAGGTYGYTF.